This TCR beta chain was captured in a study of T cell repertoires in cytomegalovirus infection. The wider study: Public TCR beta signatures provided an indication of both CMV infection and a matching HLA type.

With regard to this clonotype: Its antigen is currently unknown.

This CDR3 is built from 17 residues. Germline V CDR1 and CDR2: SGHTA, FQGNSA. V was trimmed by 5 bases and J by 1 base, leaving 15 bases between them. Study-wide results and limits: HLA-C-restricted CMV-specific TCR beta clonotypes prevailed in the ex vivo response.

From the reads, TCRdb called clonotypes with MiXCR, one entry per CDR3 protein. The sample includes approximately 390,000 distinct CDR3 sequences, about 35% of them seen just once. The receptor was derived from a human donor in good health (CMV status not recorded). Some clones in this sample may be carry-over from other donors' samples. This sample comprised cultured PBMCs, obtained from culture after CMV antigen stimulation. This chain uses TRBV7-2 with TRBJ2-6; tentatively, D is TRBD2 (5 bases). CDR3 sequence (DNA): TGTGCCAGCAGCCTACTAGTGGGAACTTCTGGGGCCAACGTCCTGACTTTC. It is translated as CASSLLVGTSGANVLTF.